This T cell receptor beta chain was sequenced in a study of T cells after yellow fever vaccination. There are many counts of this clonotype. Trimming removed 3 bases at V and 6 bases at J, with 14 bases between. The CDR3 runs 14 residues. CDR1 and CDR2 (germline): MNHEY, SVGAGI. TCRdb called the 5' RACE reads again in MiXCR, with one record for every CDR3 protein. The sample holds roughly 400,000 distinct CDR3 sequences, 15% to 20% seen once. The chain links TRBV6-5 to TRBJ1-2; D not resolved. The receptor's source is a man aged 18 to 29 who received the YFV17D yellow fever vaccine. The sample in question was PBMCs, obtained before the yellow fever booster vaccination. The CDR3 here is CASSYLYPIDGYTF. CDR3 DNA: TGTGCCAGCAGTTATCTCTACCCAATAGATGGCTACACCTTC.